A selection of T cell receptor beta chains follows, all from one sample in a study of blood T cell repertoires in COVID-19. TCRdb keeps only in-frame clones here, not all; method: immunoSEQ multiplex PCR. The sample holds just over 300,000 clones, about nine tenths seen once. Sequencing used PBMCs or T cells enriched from blood (not recorded which). These receptor sequences come from a man under 40 who had recovered from COVID-19. The CDR3 runs from the conserved cysteine through the conserved F or W. D genes are given only for firm matches. Some rows mark clone size as missing; the rest say once, few, many or name a class of expanded clone.

clone_size d_call j_call v_call cdr3_nt cdr3_aa
once TRBD2 TRBJ2-5 TRBV7-2 TGTGCCAGCAGCTTAGCCCCTAGCGGGGGGGAGTTCCAAGAGACCCAGTACTTC CASSLAPSGGEFQETQYF
NA NA TRBJ1-6 TRBV7-9 TGTGCCAGCAGCTTTGACAGCTCCTATAATTCACCCCTCCACTTT CASSFDSSYNSPLHF
NA TRBD1 TRBJ2-3 TRBV27 TGTGCCAGCAGTCTACAGGGGGCGACGGATACGCAGTATTTT CASSLQGATDTQYF
many NA TRBJ1-4 TRBV18 TGTGCCAGCTCACCCTTCCGGGAATCAACTAATGAAAAACTGTTTTTT CASSPFRESTNEKLFF
once NA TRBJ1-5 TRBV5-8 TGTGCCAGCAGCTCGGATTGGGGGGGTTCCAATCAGCCCCAGCATTTT CASSSDWGGSNQPQHF
NA TRBD1 TRBJ1-2 TRBV3-1/TRBV3-2 TGTGCCAGCAGCCAGAGCCCCTGGGGGACAGGGGCATATGGCTACACCTTC CASSQSPWGTGAYGYTF
NA NA TRBJ1-6 TRBV6-1 TGTGCCAGCAGTGAAGCGCAGGGTGGAGGGCATTCACCCCTCCACTTT CASSEAQGGGHSPLHF
NA TRBD1 TRBJ1-2 TRBV6-5 TGTGCCAGCCGACAACAGGGGGGATATGGCTACACCTTC CASRQQGGYGYTF
NA NA TRBJ1-1 TRBV19 TGTGCCAGCAGGTGGGCAGGCGACACTGAAGCTTTCTTT CASRWAGDTEAFF
NA TRBD1 TRBJ1-2 TRBV6-5 TGTGCCAGCAGTCCCTGGACAGGAGGTACTAATGGCTACACCTTC CASSPWTGGTNGYTF
NA NA TRBJ2-7 TRBV10-1 TGCGCCAGCAGTGGACAGGACGTCTACGAGCAGTACTTC CASSGQDVYEQYF
NA TRBD1 TRBJ2-7 TRBV6-5 TGTGCCAGCCGGGACAGGGCATACGAGCAGTACTTC CASRDRAYEQYF
NA NA TRBJ2-7 TRBV4-1 TGCGCCAGCAGCCCGAGCTTGGCCTACGAGCAGTACTTC CASSPSLAYEQYF
NA TRBD2 TRBJ2-2 TRBV5-4 TGTGCCAGCAGCTTGTGGACTAGCGGGGGGACCGGGGAGCTGTTTTTT CASSLWTSGGTGELFF
NA NA TRBJ1-2 TRBV6-5 TGTGCCAGCAGGTCGACAGCCTACTATGGCTACACCTTC CASRSTAYYGYTF
NA NA TRBJ2-2 TRBV14 TGTGCCAGCAGCCATCCGGACTACACCGGGGAGCTGTTTTTT CASSHPDYTGELFF
NA NA TRBJ1-2 TRBV19 TGTGCCAGTAGTTCGACGACAGGCACGGCCCCCTCCTATGGCTACACCTTC CASSSTTGTAPSYGYTF
NA NA TRBJ1-1 TRBV6-5 TGTGCCAGCAGTTACTCGGCCTTAAGGAGGAACACTGAAGCTTTCTTT CASSYSALRRNTEAFF
NA TRBD1 TRBJ1-5 TRBV27 TGTGCCAGCAGCCCGACAGGGGCAAATCAGCCCCAGCATTTT CASSPTGANQPQHF